These 16 T cell receptor beta chains originate from one sample sequenced in a study of vaccination and CD4 T cells after COVID-19. Cultured CD4+ T-cell DNA underwent Oncomine TCR Beta short-read sequencing. TCRdb re-called the PCR reads with MiXCR, one entry per CDR3 protein. The sample has about 14,000 distinct CDR3 sequences; roughly 50% are singletons. These TCRs' antigens remain unknown. The treatment: approximately 9-day PBMC culture with coronavirus spike peptide pools or control peptides (ViraFEST assay). The sequencing used CD4+ T cells from blood, cultured in vitro, collected before SARS-CoV-2 vaccination. Receptors were obtained from a human donor who had recovered from COVID-19.

The gene calls are TRBV4-2 and TRBJ1-5, with no clear D. The CDR3 is 13 amino acids. Germline assignment: CDR1 LGHNA and CDR2 YNFKEQ. V dropped 2 bases and J dropped 6 bases, with 8 bases sitting between them. CDR3 region: CASSQQLGQPQHF. DNA for the CDR3: TGTGCCAGCAGCCAACAACTTGGTCAGCCCCAGCATTTT.

The genes are TRBV5-1 and TRBJ2-7; tentatively, D is TRBD1 or TRBD2 (5 bases each). Germline CDR1 and CDR2: SGHRS and YFSETQ. V lost 0 bases, J lost 2 bases, and 18 bases lay in between. The CDR3 sequence is 17 residues long. CDR3 in DNA: TGCGCCAGCAGCTTGGGCCGGCTTATGGGGGAACCCTACGAGCAGTACTTC. It codes for CASSLGRLMGEPYEQYF.

This clonotype was detected only a few times. The chain is built from TRBV7-9 and TRBJ1-2; no definite D call. V was cut by 5 bases and J by 1 base, with 11 bases left in between. CDR1 is SEHNR and CDR2 is FQNEAQ in the germline V gene (reference sequence). The CDR3 is 14 amino acids. The CDR3 DNA follows: TGTGCCAGCAGCCTCGACGTATTTAACTATGGCTACACCTTC. It translates to CASSLDVFNYGYTF.

The chain couples TRBV5-1 to TRBJ2-5; 9 bases fit TRBD1. The CDR3 extends over 16 amino acids. In germline, CDR1 is SGHRS, CDR2 YFSETQ. The V gene end was trimmed by 0 bases and the J gene end by 1 base; junction bases not matched to a gene: 4. For the CDR3, the DNA is TGCGCCAGCAGCTTGGGAGGGACAGGGATCCAAGAGACCCAGTACTTC. It specifies CASSLGGTGIQETQYF.

V gene TRBV25-1 combines with J gene TRBJ1-2; D unresolved. Trimming removed 5 bases from V and 3 bases from J, with 19 bases in between. The CDR3 loop spans 16 amino acids. CDR1 and CDR2 from the germline V gene are MGHDK and SYGVNS. CDR3 nucleotides: TGTGCCAGCAGTACCTCAGACACTCGAGATGACTATGGCTACACCTTC. Encoded protein: CASSTSDTRDDYGYTF.

The rearrangement joins TRBV7-8 to TRBJ1-5; D unclear. Germline V CDR1 and CDR2: SGHVS, FQNEAQ. The V and J ends lost 8 bases and 3 bases respectively, with 17 bases between them. The CDR3 has 15 residues. CDR3 sequence: CASGGFLGVNQPQHF. The CDR3 nucleotides read TGTGCCAGCGGCGGGTTTCTCGGCGTCAATCAGCCCCAGCATTTT.

This clonotype was seen a few times. This chain connects TRBV20-1 to TRBJ2-3; 9 nucleotides match TRBD2. The germline CDR1 and CDR2 sequences are DFQATT and SNEGSKA (reference sequence). The V gene end was trimmed by 1 base and the J gene end by 5 bases; junction bases not matched to a gene: 7. The CDR3 extends over 15 amino acids. This CDR3 is CSARGLQLAGDTQYF. CDR3 DNA: TGCAGTGCTAGAGGGCTTCAACTAGCGGGAGATACGCAGTATTTT.

The chain carries TRBV14 and TRBJ1-2, with D unclear. V was cut by 3 bases and J by 1 base, with 9 bases left in between. Germline CDR1 is SGHDN and CDR2 is FVKESK. This CDR3 comprises 14 residues. CDR3 protein: CASSQADGNYGYTF. CDR3 nucleotides: TGTGCCAGCAGCCAGGCGGACGGTAACTATGGCTACACCTTC. Full variable domain (remainder filled in from reference TRBV14 and TRBJ1-2): EAGVTQFPSHSVIEKGQTVTLRCDPISGHDNLYWYRRVMGKEIKFLLHFVKESKQDESGMPNNRFLAERTGGTYSTLKVQPAELEDSGVYFCASSQADGNYGYTFGSGTRLTVV.

This clonotype was seen a few times. V gene TRBV20-1 combines with J gene TRBJ1-1, with D possibly TRBD1 on 5 matching bases. Germline V gene sequence: CDR1 DFQATT, CDR2 SNEGSKA (reference sequence). Trimming shortened V by 8 bases and J by 5 bases, and 18 bases separated the two germline ends. The CDR3 runs 13 residues. CDR3 in DNA: TGCAGTACTACCGCGGCAGGGAAGACTGAAGCTTTCTTT. It is translated as CSTTAAGKTEAFF.

This clonotype was seen more than once but under ten times. The rearrangement uses TRBV28 and TRBJ2-1; 12 nucleotides line up with TRBD1. The CDR3 covers 15 residues. V shed 6 bases, J shed 2 bases, and the junction held 2 bases outside the gene matches. CDR1 is MDHEN and CDR2 is SYDVKM in the germline V gene. The CDR3: CASSGTGGTYNEQFF. The CDR3 DNA follows: TGTGCCAGCAGCGGGACAGGGGGCACCTACAATGAGCAGTTCTTC.

This chain uses TRBV20-1 with TRBJ2-3, with D perhaps matching TRBD1 (6 bases). This CDR3 is 14 amino acids long. The V end was cut by 2 bases, the J end by 0 bases, with 9 bases between. Germline values: CDR1 DFQATT, CDR2 SNEGSKA (reference sequence). The CDR3 spells CSARKGQSTDTQYF. The DNA of the CDR3 is TGCAGTGCTAGAAAGGGACAAAGCACAGATACGCAGTATTTT.

This sequence joins TRBV7-2 and TRBJ2-7, with D uncertain. The V end was cut by 0 bases, the J end by 0 bases, with 9 bases between. The CDR3 is 15 amino acids. Germline loops: CDR1 SGHTA, CDR2 FQGNSA. The CDR3 region has the DNA TGTGCCAGCAGCTTAGCGCCCGCGAGCTCCTACGAGCAGTACTTC. Translated: CASSLAPASSYEQYF.

The J gene is TRBJ1-5, the V gene TRBV12-3 or TRBV12-4; D is undetermined. V was clipped by 8 bases and J by 3 bases, with 11 bases between them. This CDR3 spans 13 amino acids. The CDR3, as DNA: TGTGCCAGCTCTCGGACGTCCAATCAGCCCCAGCATTTT. This gives the protein CASSRTSNQPQHF.

A few counts support this clonotype. V is TRBV20-1 and J is TRBJ1-3; TRBD1 is a possible D gene (6 bases). Germline values: CDR1 DFQATT, CDR2 SNEGSKA (reference sequence). The CDR3 extends over 13 amino acids. The V end lost 6 bases, the J end lost 4 bases, and 13 bases lay between the germline ends. CDR3 amino acids: CSARKQGGNTIYF. The DNA of the CDR3 is TGCAGTGCCCGAAAGCAGGGGGGAAACACCATATATTTT.

The chain joins TRBV11-2 to TRBJ2-7; D is ambiguous. This CDR3 region has 16 residues. The germline V and J ends were trimmed by 1 base and 1 base, with 14 bases remaining between them. The germline V gene has CDR1 SGHAT and CDR2 FQNNGV. CDR3 amino acids: CASSLAWPPLSYEQYF. The CDR3, as DNA: TGTGCCAGCAGCTTAGCTTGGCCCCCACTTTCCTACGAGCAGTACTTC. The whole variable domain, filled in from reference TRBV11-2 and TRBJ2-7, reads EAGVAQSPRYKIIEKRQSVAFWCNPISGHATLYWYQQILGQGPKLLIQFQNNGVVDDSQLPKDRFSAERLKGVDSTLKIQPAKLEDSAVYLCASSLAWPPLSYEQYFGPGTRLTVT.

This clonotype was detected only a few times. The V and J genes are TRBV15 and TRBJ2-1; 12 nucleotides agree with TRBD2. The CDR3 extends over 15 amino acids. The V gene end was trimmed by 7 bases and the J gene end by 4 bases; junction bases not matched to a gene: 5. The germline CDR1 and CDR2 sequences are LNHNV and YYDKDF (reference sequence). The CDR3 here is CATKMGLAGYNEQFF. The CDR3 DNA reads TGTGCCACCAAAATGGGACTAGCGGGTTACAATGAGCAGTTCTTC.